The 24 T cell receptor beta chains given below trace back to one sample, sequenced in a study of neurological immune-mediated disorders. Each CDR3 protein gets one entry after TCRdb re-called the 5' RACE reads with MiXCR. This sample carries roughly 50,000 distinct CDR3 sequences, about 26% of them seen once, and the ten largest clones take roughly 25%. The sequenced sample was PBMCs. The source of these receptors is a woman in her sixties or seventies in good health.

This clonotype came up a few times. This chain joins TRBV4-3 and TRBJ2-3; D is possibly TRBD2 (6 bases). The CDR3 consists of 16 residues. Looked up from germline, CDR1 is LGHNA and CDR2 is YSLEER. Trimming removed 0 bases from V and 2 bases from J, with 12 bases in between. The CDR3 DNA reads TGCGCCAGCAGCCAAGAACGGGAGCCCTTCACAGATACGCAGTATTTT. It encodes CASSQEREPFTDTQYF.

This clonotype was seen many times. The chain is built from TRBV14 and TRBJ1-1, with a possible D match to TRBD1 (5 bases). V dropped 1 base and J dropped 11 bases, with 14 bases sitting between them. Germline loops: CDR1 SGHDN, CDR2 FVKESK. The CDR3 is 13 residues long. The CDR3, as DNA: TGTGCCAGCAGCCAAGGGCTTGGGGCTACGGCTTTCTTT. As protein: CASSQGLGATAFF.

This clonotype was detected ten times or more. DNA of the CDR3: TGCAGTGCTAGAGGGACCAAGAGCTCCTACAATGAGCAGTTCTTC. Protein: CSARGTKSSYNEQFF. J is TRBJ2-1 and V is TRBV20-1; no definite D call. CDR3 length: 15 residues. Germline values: CDR1 DFQATT, CDR2 SNEGSKA (reference sequence). Trimming took 1 base from V and 0 from J, leaving 10 bases between them.

Ten or more counts support this clonotype. V and J are TRBV20-1 and TRBJ2-2; 12 bases are a match to TRBD2. Germline V gene data show CDR1 as DFQATT and CDR2 as SNEGSKA (reference sequence). CDR3 length equals 15 residues. Unmatched junction bases numbered 3, after V lost 2 bases and J lost 5 bases. CDR3 DNA sequence: TGCAGTGCTAGACCAGGACTAGCGGGAACCGGGGAGCTGTTTTTT. This translates into CSARPGLAGTGELFF.

V is TRBV20-1 and J is TRBJ2-7; TRBD2 matches at 11 bases. Germline V gene lookup returns CDR1 DFQATT and CDR2 SNEGSKA (reference sequence). The CDR3 has 14 residues. J gave up 5 bases and V 5 bases, and 8 bases lay outside the gene matches. CDR3 sequence: CSASSGGPRDEQYF. The CDR3 coding sequence is TGCAGTGCTTCTAGCGGGGGGCCTCGGGACGAGCAGTACTTC.

This clonotype was detected ten times or more. CDR3 residues: CSAPTVNGEQFF. In nucleotides, the CDR3 is TGCAGTGCTCCTACAGTAAACGGTGAGCAGTTCTTC. The chain joins TRBV20-1 to TRBJ2-1; D uncertain. The CDR3 loop spans 12 amino acids. Germline V gene sequence: CDR1 DFQATT, CDR2 SNEGSKA (reference sequence). The ends were cut back, 5 bases at V and 9 bases at J, with 14 bases in the middle.

This clonotype was observed at least ten times. This chain joins TRBV27 and TRBJ1-5, with D uncertain. Trimming shortened V by 3 bases and J by 4 bases, and 7 bases separated the two germline ends. The CDR3 sequence is 13 residues long. In germline, CDR1 is MNHEY, CDR2 SMNVEV (reference sequence). The CDR3 DNA is TGTGCCAGCAGTTTCGGTGGTAATCAGCCCCAGCATTTT. Translation gives CASSFGGNQPQHF.

This clonotype appeared many times. The gene calls are TRBV2 and TRBJ1-2; TRBD1 matches at 8 bases. The CDR3 consists of 14 residues. Germline V gives CDR1 SNHLY, CDR2 FYNNEI. V gave up 6 bases and J gave up 4 bases; unmatched junction bases: 7. The CDR3 nucleotides are TGTGCCAGCAGAGCCGGGACAGGCTCCTATGGCTACACCTTC. Encoded protein: CASRAGTGSYGYTF. The variable domain in full, completed from reference TRBV2 and TRBJ1-2, reads EPEVTQTPSHQVTQMGQEVILRCVPISNHLYFYWYRQILGQKVEFLVSFYNNEISEKSEIFDDQFSVERPDGSNFTLKIRSTKLEDSAMYFCASRAGTGSYGYTFGSGTRLTVV.

This clonotype was counted at least ten times. The V call is TRBV7-2, the J call TRBJ1-4; perhaps TRBD1 as D (6 bases). The germline V and J ends were trimmed by 8 bases and 7 bases, with 26 bases remaining between them. CDR3 length: 17 amino acids. CDR1 and CDR2 (germline): SGHTA, FQGNSA. CDR3: CASATGFIGSEPEKLFF. CDR3 DNA sequence: TGTGCCAGCGCTACAGGGTTTATCGGTTCTGAACCTGAAAAACTGTTTTTT.

This sequence joins TRBV20-1 and TRBJ2-7, with a weak D call TRBD2 (6 bases). Per germline, CDR1 DFQATT and CDR2 SNEGSKA (reference sequence). This CDR3 region has 13 residues. V was trimmed by 6 bases and J by 4 bases, leaving 16 bases between them. This chain's CDR3 is CSARRDRRYEQYF. CDR3 nucleotide sequence: TGCAGTGCCCGGAGGGACCGACGGTACGAGCAGTACTTC.

This clonotype occurred once. The rearrangement links TRBV5-5 to TRBJ1-5; D gene uncertain. This CDR3 has 18 residues. The V and J ends lost 3 bases and 2 bases respectively, with 21 bases between them. Germline values: CDR1 SGHKS, CDR2 YYEKEE (reference sequence). CDR3 region: CASSSAYGLPQGNQPQHF. The CDR3 bases are TGTGCCAGCAGCTCGGCGTACGGGCTCCCCCAGGGCAATCAGCCCCAGCATTTT.

This clonotype was counted ten times or more. The rearrangement joins TRBV7-2 to TRBJ2-1, with 7 bases identical to TRBD2. Germline V CDR1 and CDR2: SGHTA, FQGNSA. J lost 12 bases, V lost 1 base, and 15 bases had no gene match. This CDR3 is 16 amino acids long. The CDR3: CASSLVVSGPAGGQFF. CDR3 nucleotides: TGTGCCAGCAGCTTAGTGGTTAGCGGGCCCGCAGGTGGGCAGTTCTTC. The full variable domain, rest sourced from reference TRBV7-2 and TRBJ2-1, is GAGVSQSPSNKVTEKGKDVELRCDPISGHTALYWYRQSLGQGLEFLIYFQGNSAPDKSGLPSDRFSAERTGGSVSTLTIQRTQQEDSAVYLCASSLVVSGPAGGQFFGPGTRLTVL.

The chain is built from TRBV18 and TRBJ1-1, with TRBD1 matching over 8 bases. The CDR3 spans 15 residues. In germline, CDR1 is KGHSH, CDR2 LQKENI. V was clipped by 3 bases and J by 1 base; unmatched bases: 4. In DNA, the CDR3 is TGTGCCAGCTCACCCGGACAGGGTTCGAACACTGAAGCTTTCTTT. Its protein is CASSPGQGSNTEAFF.

This clonotype was seen many times. This chain joins TRBV9 and TRBJ2-7; D uncertain. The germline V gene has CDR1 SGDLS and CDR2 YYNGEE. This CDR3 comprises 14 residues. With 0 bases removed from V and 0 bases from J, the gap between germline ends came to 7 bases. Here the CDR3 DNA reads TGTGCCAGCAGCGTAGATGGCAGCTCCTACGAGCAGTACTTC. Amino acids: CASSVDGSSYEQYF.

This clonotype was recorded many times. V gene TRBV25-1 combines with J gene TRBJ2-5; possibly TRBD1 for D (6 bases). Looked up from germline, CDR1 is MGHDK and CDR2 is SYGVNS. V lost 3 bases, J lost 4 bases, and 9 bases lay in between. The CDR3 totals 13 residues. CDR3 in amino acids: CASSEPGVETQYF. The CDR3 DNA follows: TGTGCCAGCAGTGAGCCAGGGGTAGAGACCCAGTACTTC.

The chain links TRBV29-1 to TRBJ2-5; no firm D call. CDR3 length: 12 residues. The V and J ends lost 6 bases and 1 base respectively, with 9 bases between them. CDR1 and CDR2 (germline): SQVTM, ANQGSEA. CDR3 loop: CSVDMAQETQYF. The CDR3 DNA is TGCAGCGTCGACATGGCCCAAGAGACCCAGTACTTC.

The chain joins TRBV28 to TRBJ2-1; D is ambiguous. CDR3 length equals 11 residues. CDR1 and CDR2 from the germline V gene are MDHEN and SYDVKM. Deletions cut 3 bases from V and 5 bases from J, with 2 bases between. CDR3 in DNA: TGTGCCAGCAGTTTGGACAATGAGCAGTTCTTC. Translating gives CASSLDNEQFF. Complete variable domain (other parts from reference TRBV28 and TRBJ2-1): DVKVTQSSRYLVKRTGEKVFLECVQDMDHENMFWYRQDPGLGLRLIYFSYDVKMKEKGDIPEGYSVSREKKERFSLILESASTNQTSMYLCASSLDNEQFFGPGTRLTVL.

This clonotype has ten or more counts. V gene TRBV20-1 combines with J gene TRBJ2-2; D may be TRBD1 or TRBD2 (5 bases each). V gave up 6 bases and J gave up 3 bases, with 8 bases separating them. The CDR3 consists of 12 residues. Germline CDR1 reads DFQATT; CDR2 reads SNEGSKA (reference sequence). The CDR3 DNA sequence: TGCAGTGCCGGGACCTACACCGGGGAGCTGTTTTTT. It encodes CSAGTYTGELFF.

This clonotype occurred many times. This chain links TRBV5-1 with TRBJ2-7, with TRBD2 matching 15 bases. The CDR3 length is 15 residues. Germline CDR1 reads SGHRS; CDR2 reads YFSETQ. The V segment lost 2 bases and the J segment 5 bases; nucleotides outside the gene matches: 2. CDR3 DNA sequence: TGCGCCAGCAGCTTCGGACTAGCGGGAGGGGACGAGCAGTACTTC. It is translated as CASSFGLAGGDEQYF.

This clonotype was observed many times. J is TRBJ1-2 and V is TRBV29-1; TRBD1 might be the D (5 bases). Looked up from germline, CDR1 is SQVTM and CDR2 is ANQGSEA. The V end was cut by 4 bases, the J end by 5 bases, with 14 bases between. The CDR3 loop spans 13 amino acids. For the CDR3, the DNA is TGCAGCGTTGCCCCAGGGACGTTATATGGCTACACCTTC. This translates into CSVAPGTLYGYTF.

This clonotype appeared many times. The chain combines TRBV7-2 with TRBJ2-4; TRBD2 might be the D (6 bases). Germline loops: CDR1 SGHTA, CDR2 FQGNSA. Trimming took 5 bases from V and 0 from J, leaving 14 bases between them. There are 16 residues in the CDR3. CDR3 nucleotide sequence: TGTGCCAGCAGCCACGAGCCGGGACTAGCCAAAAACATTCAGTACTTC. The encoded protein is CASSHEPGLAKNIQYF.

This clonotype has at least ten counts. V gene TRBV7-2 combines with J gene TRBJ2-1; 8 positions agree with TRBD2. The germline V gene has CDR1 SGHTA and CDR2 FQGNSA. V shed 1 base and J 3 bases; nucleotides not matched to a gene: 8. CDR3 length equals 17 residues. The CDR3 DNA reads TGTGCCAGCAGCTTAGGGGTTATCGCGGGAGGCTACAATGAGCAGTTCTTC. Translating gives CASSLGVIAGGYNEQFF.

This clonotype is a singleton in its sample. Given a much more abundant clone one base away, this may be a read error. V and J are TRBV28 and TRBJ2-5; no clear D gene. This CDR3 is built from 11 residues. Germline CDR1 MDHEN, CDR2 SYDVKM. In nucleotides, the CDR3 is TGTGTCAGCAATAGAGCCGAGACCCAGTACTTC. Translation: CVSNRAETQYF.

In this sample, this clonotype turned up many times. V usage is TRBV7-2 and J usage is TRBJ1-2; D uncertain. Germline V CDR1 and CDR2: SGHTA, FQGNSA. The CDR3 sequence is 13 residues long. The ends were cut back, 3 bases at V and 5 bases at J, with 10 bases in the middle. The CDR3 DNA is TGTGCCAGCAGCTTGGGCGGTAATTATGGCTACACCTTC. Translated, it gives CASSLGGNYGYTF. Full variable domain (missing parts from reference TRBV7-2 and TRBJ1-2): GAGVSQSPSNKVTEKGKDVELRCDPISGHTALYWYRQSLGQGLEFLIYFQGNSAPDKSGLPSDRFSAERTGGSVSTLTIQRTQQEDSAVYLCASSLGGNYGYTFGSGTRLTVV.